This is a list of T cell receptor beta chains from one sample in a study of molecular identifiers for immune sequencing clone quantification. TCRdb itself ran the PCR reads through MiXCR, one entry per CDR3 protein. The sample records tens of thousands of distinct CDR3 sequences, around 20% being singletons. The source material was naive CD8+ T cells from blood, with Jurkat cell RNA spiked in. These receptors all stem from a human donor in good health. Some libraries in this study had Jurkat cell RNA spiked in. Each CDR3 is given with its conserved first and last residue. A D gene is named only where the DNA matches it firmly. Size is omitted from some rows. Given values are once, few, many or a class for expanded clones.

CDR3 DNA: TGTGCCAGCAGCTCCGACAGGGAAGAGACCCAGTACTTC
CDR3 protein: CASSSDREETQYF
V gene: TRBV14
J gene: TRBJ2-5
clone size: many
D gene: TRBD1
CDR3 length: 13

CDR3 DNA: TGTGCCAGCAGCTTAGCGCCTGAGCAGTTCTTC
CDR3 protein: CASSLAPEQFF
V gene: TRBV7-9
J gene: TRBJ2-1
clone size: many
D gene: NA
CDR3 length: 11

CDR3 DNA: TGTGCCAGCAGCAAAATAACTAGCGGCACAGATACGCAGTATTTT
CDR3 protein: CASSKITSGTDTQYF
V gene: TRBV7-7
J gene: TRBJ2-3
clone size: many
D gene: TRBD2
CDR3 length: 15

CDR3 DNA: TGTGCCAGCAGCACAGGGGGCATCGAGACCCAGTACTTC
CDR3 protein: CASSTGGIETQYF
V gene: TRBV27
J gene: TRBJ2-5
clone size: many
D gene: TRBD1
CDR3 length: 13

CDR3 DNA: TGTGCCAGCAGTTTAAGGGCCCGGGACACAGATACGCAGTATTTT
CDR3 protein: CASSLRARDTDTQYF
V gene: TRBV12-3/TRBV12-4
J gene: TRBJ2-3
clone size: many
D gene: NA
CDR3 length: 15

CDR3 DNA: TGTGCCAGCAGCCCTTTGGGCGGTCCCCCTGAAGCTTTCTTT
CDR3 protein: CASSPLGGPPEAFF
V gene: TRBV4-2
J gene: TRBJ1-1
clone size: many
D gene: NA
CDR3 length: 14

CDR3 DNA: TGTGCCAGCAGTTTATCCGGGTCCTGCGAGCAGTACTTC
CDR3 protein: CASSLSGSCEQYF
V gene: TRBV27
J gene: TRBJ2-7
clone size: NA
D gene: NA
CDR3 length: 13

CDR3 DNA: TGTGCCAGCAGCTTGGGCAGGGGTTCTGAAGCTTTCTTT
CDR3 protein: CASSLGRGSEAFF
V gene: TRBV7-9
J gene: TRBJ1-1
clone size: many
D gene: NA
CDR3 length: 13

CDR3 DNA: TGCGCCAGCAGCCAGCGCGACAGGGGGCTAGGGGGCACTGAAGCTTTCTTT
CDR3 protein: CASSQRDRGLGGTEAFF
V gene: TRBV4-3
J gene: TRBJ1-1
clone size: many
D gene: TRBD1
CDR3 length: 17

CDR3 DNA: TGCGCCAGCAGCTTGGTCGGGGGGATAGAGGGCTACACCTTC
CDR3 protein: CASSLVGGIEGYTF
V gene: TRBV5-1
J gene: TRBJ1-2
clone size: many
D gene: NA
CDR3 length: 14

CDR3 DNA: TGTGCCATCAGACTGACAGGGAAAAGCTCCTACGAGCAGTACTTC
CDR3 protein: CAIRLTGKSSYEQYF
V gene: TRBV10-3
J gene: TRBJ2-7
clone size: many
D gene: TRBD1
CDR3 length: 15

CDR3 DNA: TGTGCCAGCAGCGTAAGTGCGAGGGCCAAGGTCTCCTACAATGAGCAGTTCTTC
CDR3 protein: CASSVSARAKVSYNEQFF
V gene: TRBV9
J gene: TRBJ2-1
clone size: NA
D gene: NA
CDR3 length: 18

CDR3 DNA: TGTGCCAGCACGGACACCGGGGAGCTGTTTTTT
CDR3 protein: CASTDTGELFF
V gene: TRBV27
J gene: TRBJ2-2
clone size: many
D gene: NA
CDR3 length: 11

CDR3 DNA: TGTGCCAGCAGCATACTTTACAGGGGCAATGAGCAGTTCTTC
CDR3 protein: CASSILYRGNEQFF
V gene: TRBV7-6
J gene: TRBJ2-1
clone size: NA
D gene: TRBD1
CDR3 length: 14

CDR3 DNA: TGCGCCAGCAGTCGAACTAGCGGGGTCTCCTACAATGAGCAGTTCTTC
CDR3 protein: CASSRTSGVSYNEQFF
V gene: TRBV4-3
J gene: TRBJ2-1
clone size: many
D gene: TRBD2
CDR3 length: 16

CDR3 DNA: TGTGCCAGCAGCCACGGGGTGCCCAATGAGCAGTTCTTC
CDR3 protein: CASSHGVPNEQFF
V gene: TRBV9
J gene: TRBJ2-1
clone size: many
D gene: NA
CDR3 length: 13

CDR3 DNA: TGTGCCAGCAGCCTGTTACGGAACACCGGGGAGCTGTTTTTT
CDR3 protein: CASSLLRNTGELFF
V gene: TRBV7-6
J gene: TRBJ2-2
clone size: many
D gene: NA
CDR3 length: 14

CDR3 DNA: TGTGCCAGCAGCAGACAGGGTCTCTATGGCTACACCTTC
CDR3 protein: CASSRQGLYGYTF
V gene: TRBV7-9
J gene: TRBJ1-2
clone size: many
D gene: TRBD1
CDR3 length: 13

CDR3 DNA: TGTGCCAGCAGCTTGGTCGGTGGGAGCTCCTACGAGCAGTACTTC
CDR3 protein: CASSLVGGSSYEQYF
V gene: TRBV5-6
J gene: TRBJ2-7
clone size: many
D gene: NA
CDR3 length: 15

CDR3 DNA: TGTGCCAGCTCGTCATCTCAGGGGTGGAAACCCTACGAGCAGTACTTC
CDR3 protein: CASSSSQGWKPYEQYF
V gene: TRBV18
J gene: TRBJ2-7
clone size: many
D gene: NA
CDR3 length: 16

CDR3 DNA: TGTGCCAGCAGCCCCTATCACAATGAGCAGTTCTTC
CDR3 protein: CASSPYHNEQFF
V gene: TRBV9
J gene: TRBJ2-1
clone size: NA
D gene: NA
CDR3 length: 12

CDR3 DNA: TGCGCCAGCTCGGCAGGCACAGATACGCAGTATTTT
CDR3 protein: CASSAGTDTQYF
V gene: TRBV5-1
J gene: TRBJ2-3
clone size: many
D gene: NA
CDR3 length: 12

CDR3 DNA: TGTGCCAGCAGCTCCGGACTGGGGTCCTACGAGCAGTACTTC
CDR3 protein: CASSSGLGSYEQYF
V gene: TRBV5-6
J gene: TRBJ2-7
clone size: many
D gene: NA
CDR3 length: 14

CDR3 DNA: TGTGCCAGCACCCCATACGGGTCACTAGCGCGGGGAGAGCAGTACTTC
CDR3 protein: CASTPYGSLARGEQYF
V gene: TRBV7-2
J gene: TRBJ2-7
clone size: few
D gene: TRBD2
CDR3 length: 16

CDR3 DNA: TGTGCCAGCAGCCCCGGGAGTGGCACAGATACGCAGTATTTT
CDR3 protein: CASSPGSGTDTQYF
V gene: TRBV27
J gene: TRBJ2-3
clone size: many
D gene: NA
CDR3 length: 14

CDR3 DNA: TGTGCCAGCAGTTTCCCCCCGACAGGGGGGCTGAGTGAGCAGTACTTC
CDR3 protein: CASSFPPTGGLSEQYF
V gene: TRBV12-3/TRBV12-4
J gene: TRBJ2-7
clone size: NA
D gene: TRBD1
CDR3 length: 16

CDR3 DNA: TGTGCCAGCTTACCCAGCGGGAGCTACACAGATACGCAGTATTTT
CDR3 protein: CASLPSGSYTDTQYF
V gene: TRBV28
J gene: TRBJ2-3
clone size: NA
D gene: TRBD2
CDR3 length: 15

CDR3 DNA: TGTGCCAGTAGTATAGGGCTAGCGGGAGCGGTAGATGAGCAGTTCTTC
CDR3 protein: CASSIGLAGAVDEQFF
V gene: TRBV19
J gene: TRBJ2-1
clone size: NA
D gene: TRBD2
CDR3 length: 16

CDR3 DNA: TGTGCCAGCAGCCCGAGGACCCTAGTCGGGTACACCGGGGAGCTGTTTTTT
CDR3 protein: CASSPRTLVGYTGELFF
V gene: TRBV11-2
J gene: TRBJ2-2
clone size: few
D gene: NA
CDR3 length: 17

CDR3 DNA: TGTGCCAGCAGTTTCAATTACAATGAGCAGTTCTTC
CDR3 protein: CASSFNYNEQFF
V gene: TRBV27
J gene: TRBJ2-1
clone size: many
D gene: NA
CDR3 length: 12

CDR3 DNA: TGTGCCAGTAGTATCGGGCAGGGGCGCTTCTCCTATAATTCACCCCTCCACTTT
CDR3 protein: CASSIGQGRFSYNSPLHF
V gene: TRBV19
J gene: TRBJ1-6
clone size: many
D gene: NA
CDR3 length: 18

CDR3 DNA: TGCGCCAGCAGCCAAGCGATAACTAGCGGCACAGATACGCAGTATTTT
CDR3 protein: CASSQAITSGTDTQYF
V gene: TRBV4-3
J gene: TRBJ2-3
clone size: many
D gene: TRBD2
CDR3 length: 16

CDR3 DNA: TGTGCCAGCACCCCGGGGGATACCTACGAGCAGTACTTC
CDR3 protein: CASTPGDTYEQYF
V gene: TRBV11-2
J gene: TRBJ2-7
clone size: many
D gene: NA
CDR3 length: 13

CDR3 DNA: TGCAGTGCTAGCTTAACGGGTTTCTACGAGCAGTACTTC
CDR3 protein: CSASLTGFYEQYF
V gene: TRBV20-1
J gene: TRBJ2-7
clone size: NA
D gene: NA
CDR3 length: 13

CDR3 DNA: TGTGCCAGCAGCCCGACAGGGGTTGACACAGATACGCAGTATTTT
CDR3 protein: CASSPTGVDTDTQYF
V gene: TRBV7-9
J gene: TRBJ2-3
clone size: NA
D gene: TRBD1
CDR3 length: 15

CDR3 DNA: TGCAGCGTTGTAGGGGGTACCGGGGAGCTGTTTTTT
CDR3 protein: CSVVGGTGELFF
V gene: TRBV29-1
J gene: TRBJ2-2
clone size: many
D gene: NA
CDR3 length: 12

CDR3 DNA: TGTGCCAGCAGCCCTCACCCAGACACGCACGCAACTAATGAAAAACTGTTTTTT
CDR3 protein: CASSPHPDTHATNEKLFF
V gene: TRBV7-8
J gene: TRBJ1-4
clone size: few
D gene: NA
CDR3 length: 18

CDR3 DNA: TGCGCCAGCAGCTCAGAAGACAGAACAGCGGTATGGGTCACAGATACGCAGTATTTT
CDR3 protein: CASSSEDRTAVWVTDTQYF
V gene: TRBV5-1
J gene: TRBJ2-3
clone size: NA
D gene: NA
CDR3 length: 19

CDR3 DNA: TGCAGCGTTGTGAGCGTGAACACTGAAGCTTTCTTT
CDR3 protein: CSVVSVNTEAFF
V gene: TRBV29-1
J gene: TRBJ1-1
clone size: many
D gene: NA
CDR3 length: 12

CDR3 DNA: TGTGCCAGCAGACCCCTAGCGGGAGCTTCTAATGAGCAGTTCTTC
CDR3 protein: CASRPLAGASNEQFF
V gene: TRBV7-2
J gene: TRBJ2-1
clone size: NA
D gene: TRBD2
CDR3 length: 15

CDR3 DNA: TGTGCCAGCAGCTTAATAGCGGGAGGGCGTAGCGAGCAGTACTTC
CDR3 protein: CASSLIAGGRSEQYF
V gene: TRBV7-9
J gene: TRBJ2-7
clone size: many
D gene: TRBD2
CDR3 length: 15

CDR3 DNA: TGTGCCAGCAGCCAACGGGGGCGGGGATCCCTCTACGAGCAGTACTTC
CDR3 protein: CASSQRGRGSLYEQYF
V gene: TRBV4-2
J gene: TRBJ2-7
clone size: many
D gene: NA
CDR3 length: 16

CDR3 DNA: TGTGCCAGCAGTTTACCCGGGACAGATTATTCCTACGAGCAGTACTTC
CDR3 protein: CASSLPGTDYSYEQYF
V gene: TRBV12-3/TRBV12-4
J gene: TRBJ2-7
clone size: many
D gene: TRBD1
CDR3 length: 16

CDR3 DNA: TGTGCCAGCGTCCTGGGGGGTGGCGAGCAGTACTTC
CDR3 protein: CASVLGGGEQYF
V gene: TRBV12-3/TRBV12-4
J gene: TRBJ2-7
clone size: many
D gene: NA
CDR3 length: 12

CDR3 DNA: TGTGCCACCAGTGATGGGGGATTTGAGCAGTTCTTC
CDR3 protein: CATSDGGFEQFF
V gene: TRBV24-1
J gene: TRBJ2-1
clone size: many
D gene: NA
CDR3 length: 12

CDR3 DNA: TGTGCCAGCAGTCTTCTCGCGGGGACAGGGGGCTCAGATACGCAGTATTTT
CDR3 protein: CASSLLAGTGGSDTQYF
V gene: TRBV27
J gene: TRBJ2-3
clone size: many
D gene: TRBD1
CDR3 length: 17

CDR3 DNA: TGTGCCAGCAGATCCTCTCAGGGTAGCAATCAGCCCCAGCATTTT
CDR3 protein: CASRSSQGSNQPQHF
V gene: TRBV7-8
J gene: TRBJ1-5
clone size: many
D gene: NA
CDR3 length: 15

CDR3 DNA: TGTGCCAGCAGCTTATTTGGACTAGCGGGCGCAAGCTCCTACAATGAGCAGTTCTTC
CDR3 protein: CASSLFGLAGASSYNEQFF
V gene: TRBV7-9
J gene: TRBJ2-1
clone size: many
D gene: TRBD2
CDR3 length: 19

CDR3 DNA: TGTGCCAGCAGCTTAGGAGGGACTAGCGGGAGCTCCTACGAGCAGTACTTC
CDR3 protein: CASSLGGTSGSSYEQYF
V gene: TRBV7-6
J gene: TRBJ2-7
clone size: NA
D gene: TRBD2
CDR3 length: 17

CDR3 DNA: TGTGCCACCAGCCGAGAGGGACTAGCGGGAGGGAATGAGCAGTTCTTC
CDR3 protein: CATSREGLAGGNEQFF
V gene: TRBV15
J gene: TRBJ2-1
clone size: NA
D gene: TRBD2
CDR3 length: 16

CDR3 DNA: TGTGCCAGCAGCCAAGAGTATGGCGGTGAGCAGTTCTTC
CDR3 protein: CASSQEYGGEQFF
V gene: TRBV14
J gene: TRBJ2-1
clone size: NA
D gene: NA
CDR3 length: 13

CDR3 DNA: TGCAGTGCTAGAGCGTCAGTACAGGGGGCTATAAACCACGAGCAGTACTTC
CDR3 protein: CSARASVQGAINHEQYF
V gene: TRBV20-1
J gene: TRBJ2-7
clone size: many
D gene: TRBD1
CDR3 length: 17

CDR3 DNA: TGTGCCAGTAGTATTTTCGGTGACAATGAGCAGTTCTTC
CDR3 protein: CASSIFGDNEQFF
V gene: TRBV19
J gene: TRBJ2-1
clone size: few
D gene: NA
CDR3 length: 13